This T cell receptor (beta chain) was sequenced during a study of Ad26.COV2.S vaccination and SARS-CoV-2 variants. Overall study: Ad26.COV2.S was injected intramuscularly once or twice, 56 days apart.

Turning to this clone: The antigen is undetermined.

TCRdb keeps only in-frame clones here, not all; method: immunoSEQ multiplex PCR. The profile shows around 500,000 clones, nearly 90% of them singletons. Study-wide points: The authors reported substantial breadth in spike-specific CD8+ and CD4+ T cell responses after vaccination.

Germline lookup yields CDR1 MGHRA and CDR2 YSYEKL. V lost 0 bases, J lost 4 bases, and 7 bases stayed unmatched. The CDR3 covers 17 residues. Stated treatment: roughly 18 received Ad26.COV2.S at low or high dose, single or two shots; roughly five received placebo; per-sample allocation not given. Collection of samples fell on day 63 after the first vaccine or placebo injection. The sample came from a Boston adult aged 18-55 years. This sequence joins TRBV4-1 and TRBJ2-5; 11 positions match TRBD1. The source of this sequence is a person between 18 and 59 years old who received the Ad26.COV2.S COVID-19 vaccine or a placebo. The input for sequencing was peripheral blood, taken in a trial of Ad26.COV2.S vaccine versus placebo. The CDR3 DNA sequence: TGCGCCAGCAGCCAAGATTCGGGGACAGGGGGGCTAGAGACCCAGTACTTC. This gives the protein CASSQDSGTGGLETQYF.